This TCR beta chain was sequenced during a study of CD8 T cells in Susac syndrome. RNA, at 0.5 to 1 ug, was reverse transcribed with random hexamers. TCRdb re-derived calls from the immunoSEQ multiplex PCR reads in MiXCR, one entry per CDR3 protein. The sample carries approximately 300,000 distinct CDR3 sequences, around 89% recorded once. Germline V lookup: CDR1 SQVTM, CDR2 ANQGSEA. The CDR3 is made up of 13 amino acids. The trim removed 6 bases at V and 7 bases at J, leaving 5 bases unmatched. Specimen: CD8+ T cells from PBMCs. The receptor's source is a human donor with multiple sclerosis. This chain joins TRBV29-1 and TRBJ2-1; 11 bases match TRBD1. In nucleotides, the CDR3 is TGCAGCGTCGGGACAGGGGGGGGGAATGAGCAGTTCTTC. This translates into CSVGTGGGNEQFF.